This T cell receptor beta chain was found in a study of blood T cell repertoires in COVID-19. For the study at large: Whether acute or convalescent, the COVID-19 samples came from the United States, Italy and Spain. Sample material is recorded as cDNA or gDNA derived from T cells, B-cell-depleted T cells, or PBMCs.

Sequencing used immunoSEQ multiplex PCR; TCRdb keeps in-frame clones, though not all of them. The sample holds 30,000 to 40,000 clones, roughly 80% seen once. V lost 0 bases, J lost 7 bases, and 17 bases lay in between. This CDR3 contains 17 residues. Germline CDR1 and CDR2: SGHRS and YFSETQ. The receptor was derived from a human donor in a cohort sampled during active COVID-19. V usage is TRBV5-1 and J usage is TRBJ1-6, with D hard to call. The sequenced material came from peripheral blood. This CDR3 is CASSLDPPGSLNSPLHF. The CDR3 DNA reads TGCGCCAGCAGCTTGGATCCTCCGGGGAGCCTAAATTCACCCCTCCACTTT.